These 16 T cell receptor beta chains came from one sample sequenced in a study of a mutant IDH1 vaccine in newly diagnosed glioma. Assay: immunoSEQ multiplex PCR; the TCRdb copy retains only in-frame clones and omits some. Of about 84,000 clones in the sample, approximately 78% were seen once. The sample's time point: week 47, end of study. In every dose of vaccine, 300 ug of mutant IDH1 20-mer peptide was given alongside topical imiquimod. Their target antigens are unknown. The sample here was PBMCs, taken from a glioma patient whose treatment included an IDH1 peptide vaccine. The receptor source for this set is a man aged 40-55 years with glioma.

CDR3 loop: CASSSPDRGGNEQYF. The CDR3, as DNA: TGTGCCAGCAGCTCACCGGACAGGGGAGGGAACGAGCAGTACTTC. The gene calls are TRBV5-4 and TRBJ2-7, with 9 bases identical to TRBD1. This CDR3 region has 15 residues. Germline CDR1 SGHNT, CDR2 YYREEE (reference sequence). V dropped 3 bases and J dropped 5; count of bases not matched to a gene: 9.

The genes are TRBV2 and TRBJ2-2, with 14 bases matching TRBD2. This CDR3 spans 14 amino acids. Looked up from germline, CDR1 is SNHLY and CDR2 is FYNNEI. Losses at the gene ends were 6 bases for V and 6 bases for J; bases not matched to a gene: 0. The CDR3 region has the DNA TGTGCCAGCAGGACTAGCGGGGGGGCCGGGGAGCTGTTTTTT. Protein product: CASRTSGGAGELFF.

CDR3 amino acids: CASSWTSGSNEQYF. CDR3 coding DNA: TGTGCCAGCAGCTGGACTAGCGGGAGTAACGAGCAGTACTTC. J is TRBJ2-7 and V is TRBV7-2, with TRBD2 matching over 13 bases. From germline, CDR1 is SGHTA and CDR2 FQGNSA. The CDR3 contains 14 residues. V was clipped by 4 bases and J by 5 bases; unmatched bases: 2.

The V call is TRBV27, the J call TRBJ2-4, with unresolved D. The V and J ends lost 1 base and 3 bases respectively, with 4 bases between them. Germline loops: CDR1 MNHEY, CDR2 SMNVEV (reference sequence). The CDR3 has 13 amino acids. The CDR3 is CASSLLGKNIQYF. The CDR3 coding sequence is TGTGCCAGCAGTTTATTGGGCAAAAACATTCAGTACTTC.

The chain recombines TRBV30 with TRBJ2-5; unclear D gene. The V gene's germline CDR1 is GTSNPN and CDR2 SVGIG (reference sequence). V was trimmed by 1 base and J by 4 bases, leaving 4 bases between them. This CDR3 has 11 amino acids. Written as DNA, the CDR3 is TGTGCCTGGAGTGAAAGAGAGACCCAGTACTTC. Protein product: CAWSERETQYF.

The chain combines TRBV13 with TRBJ2-5; TRBD1 aligns across 11 bases. Germline trimming cut 5 bases from V and 5 bases from J; bases unmatched to any gene: 7. CDR1 PRHDT and CDR2 FYEKMQ come from the germline V gene (reference sequence). The CDR3 sequence is 15 residues long. In nucleotides, the CDR3 is TGTGCCAGCAGCCCTCGGACAGGGGGCTCTGAGACCCAGTACTTC. Its protein product is CASSPRTGGSETQYF. The variable domain in full, completed from reference TRBV13 and TRBJ2-5, reads AAGVIQSPRHLIKEKRETATLKCYPIPRHDTVYWYQQGPGQDPQFLISFYEKMQSDKGSIPDRFSAQQFSDYHSELNMSSLELGDSALYFCASSPRTGGSETQYFGPGTRLLVL.

The chain joins TRBV5-1 to TRBJ2-3, with 9 bases lining up with TRBD1. The CDR3 is 17 residues long. V gave up 6 bases and J gave up 3 bases; unmatched junction bases: 14. The germline V gene encodes CDR1 SGHRS and CDR2 YFSETQ. The CDR3 loop is CASTQQGARGLTDTQYF. CDR3 nucleotides: TGCGCCAGCACCCAACAGGGGGCCCGAGGCCTTACAGATACGCAGTATTTT.

This clone was observed a handful of times. This rearrangement joins TRBV30 to TRBJ2-6, with D uncertain. Germline values: CDR1 GTSNPN, CDR2 SVGIG (reference sequence). V was trimmed by 3 bases and J by 0 bases, leaving 6 bases between them. CDR3 length: 14 amino acids. CDR3 residues: CAWRESSGANVLTF. For the CDR3, the DNA is TGTGCCTGGAGAGAGAGCTCTGGGGCCAACGTCCTGACTTTC.

The chain joins TRBV7-3 to TRBJ1-5; no clear D. Germline CDR1 is SGHTA and CDR2 is FQGTGA. Deletions cut 1 base from V and 5 bases from J, with 6 bases between. The CDR3 spans 13 residues. The CDR3 DNA reads as TGTGCCAGCAGCTTAAAAAAGGATCAGCCCCAGCATTTT. Its translation is CASSLKKDQPQHF.

The V call is TRBV15, the J call TRBJ2-4; TRBD1 is a possible D gene (6 bases). Germline CDR1 LNHNV, CDR2 YYDKDF (reference sequence). The CDR3 is 15 residues long. V lost 1 base and J 2 bases, leaving 9 bases between the germline ends. The CDR3 DNA is TGTGCCACCAGCAGAGTTGGGGGCTCCAAAAACATTCAGTACTTC. Protein sequence: CATSRVGGSKNIQYF.

The V gene is TRBV11-1, the J gene TRBJ2-2, with D possibly matching TRBD1 (5 bases). The CDR3 loop spans 13 amino acids. Per the germline V gene, CDR1 is SGHAT and CDR2 is FQDESV (reference sequence). V lost 5 bases to trimming and J lost 4 bases, with 8 bases between them. CDR3 sequence: CASSRDSTGELFF. The CDR3 nucleotides read TGTGCCAGCAGCCGTGACAGCACCGGGGAGCTGTTTTTT.

The rearrangement links TRBV7-2 to TRBJ2-7, with D perhaps being TRBD1 or TRBD2 (5 bases each). V lost 5 bases and J 0 bases, leaving 11 bases between the germline ends. This CDR3 comprises 14 residues. CDR1 and CDR2 from the germline V gene are SGHTA and FQGNSA. CDR3 amino acids: CASSRRDGSYEQYF. CDR3 bases: TGTGCCAGCAGCCGAAGGGACGGCTCCTACGAGCAGTACTTC.

The chain's CDR3 is CASSLHGRGDQPQHF. The CDR3 region has the DNA TGTGCCAGCAGCCTACACGGAAGGGGCGACCAGCCCCAGCATTTT. This chain connects TRBV9 to TRBJ1-5; possibly TRBD1 for D (5 bases). This CDR3 spans 15 amino acids. V was clipped by 4 bases and J by 7 bases, with 18 bases between them. Germline V gives CDR1 SGDLS, CDR2 YYNGEE. Together with reference TRBV9 and TRBJ1-5, the CDR3 gives the full variable domain: DSGVTQTPKHLITATGQRVTLRCSPRSGDLSVYWYQQSLDQGLQFLIQYYNGEERAKGNILERFSAQQFPDLHSELNLSSLELGDSALYFCASSLHGRGDQPQHFGDGTRLSIL.

V usage is TRBV6-5 and J usage is TRBJ1-2, with D tentatively TRBD1 (6 bases). This CDR3 is 14 amino acids long. Trimming removed 8 bases at V and 3 bases at J, with 16 bases between. In germline, CDR1 is MNHEY, CDR2 SVGAGI. CDR3: CASRASGGDYGYTF. The CDR3 bases are TGTGCCAGCCGGGCGTCGGGGGGCGACTATGGCTACACCTTC.

The chain recombines TRBV5-4 with TRBJ1-3; D gene uncertain. The CDR3 covers 13 residues. The V end was cut by 4 bases, the J end by 4 bases, with 9 bases between. Per germline, CDR1 SGHNT and CDR2 YYREEE (reference sequence). In DNA, the CDR3 is TGTGCCAGCAGCAGACCTCCAGGAAACACCATATATTTT. It specifies CASSRPPGNTIYF.

J is TRBJ2-7 and V is TRBV5-6; tentatively, D is TRBD1 (5 bases). Germline CDR1 SGHDT, CDR2 YYEEEE. The germline V and J ends were trimmed by 2 bases and 0 bases, with 9 bases remaining between them. The length of the CDR3 is 14 residues. The CDR3 region has the DNA TGTGCCAGCAGCTTCCAGGGATCCTCCTACGAGCAGTACTTC. Translation gives CASSFQGSSYEQYF.